This T cell receptor (beta chain) is from a study of blood T cell repertoires in COVID-19. As for the study in general: Whether acute or convalescent, the COVID-19 samples came from the United States, Italy and Spain. Sources were T cells, B-cell-depleted T cells, or PBMCs; the material itself was cDNA or gDNA.

The CDR3 runs 13 residues. Germline V gene sequence: CDR1 LGHDT, CDR2 YNNKEL (reference sequence). V lost 1 base to trimming and J lost 10 bases, with 12 bases between them. Authors' analysis steps: Reference gene primer amplification gave estimated nucleated cell counts. Libraries were prepared by immunoSEQ multiplex PCR; TCRdb keeps only in-frame clonotypes and omits some of them. V and J calls and clone size come straight from that table; D and trimming were deduced from the DNA. Of 55,000 to 80,000 clones detected, roughly 90% appear once; the ten largest clones hold 0.95% to 1.5%. V usage is TRBV3-1 (or the pseudogene TRBV3-2) and J usage is TRBJ2-3; the D gene is possibly TRBD2 (5 bases). The sample taken for sequencing was peripheral blood. This receptor was obtained from a woman aged 60-75 years with acute or convalescent COVID-19. The CDR3 DNA sequence: TGTGCCAGCAGCCAAGGTGGAGGCGTCGCGCAGTATTTT. It specifies CASSQGGGVAQYF.